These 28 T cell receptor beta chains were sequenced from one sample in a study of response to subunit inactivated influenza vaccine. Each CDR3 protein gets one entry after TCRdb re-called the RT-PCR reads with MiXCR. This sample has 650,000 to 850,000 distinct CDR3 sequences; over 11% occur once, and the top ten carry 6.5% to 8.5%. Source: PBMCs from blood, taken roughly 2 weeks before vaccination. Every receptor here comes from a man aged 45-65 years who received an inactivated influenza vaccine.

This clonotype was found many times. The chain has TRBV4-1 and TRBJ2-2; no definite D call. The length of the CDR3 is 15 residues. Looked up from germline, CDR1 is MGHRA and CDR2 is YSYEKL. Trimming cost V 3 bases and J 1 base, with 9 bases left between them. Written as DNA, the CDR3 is TGCGCCAGCAGCCATCCCGCCCGGAACACCGGGGAGCTGTTTTTT. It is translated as CASSHPARNTGELFF.

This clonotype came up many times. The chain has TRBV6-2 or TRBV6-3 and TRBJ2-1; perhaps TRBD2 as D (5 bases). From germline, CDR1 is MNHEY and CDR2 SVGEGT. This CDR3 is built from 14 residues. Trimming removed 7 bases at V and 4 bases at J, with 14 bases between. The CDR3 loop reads CASTYSDLYNEQFF. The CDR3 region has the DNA TGTGCCAGCACCTATAGCGATCTATACAATGAGCAGTTCTTC.

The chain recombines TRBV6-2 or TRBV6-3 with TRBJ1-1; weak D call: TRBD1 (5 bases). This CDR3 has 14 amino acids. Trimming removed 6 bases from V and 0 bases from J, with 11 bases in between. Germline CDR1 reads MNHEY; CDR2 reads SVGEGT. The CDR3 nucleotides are TGTGCCAGCAGGAAACAGGAGCTGAACACTGAAGCTTTCTTT. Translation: CASRKQELNTEAFF.

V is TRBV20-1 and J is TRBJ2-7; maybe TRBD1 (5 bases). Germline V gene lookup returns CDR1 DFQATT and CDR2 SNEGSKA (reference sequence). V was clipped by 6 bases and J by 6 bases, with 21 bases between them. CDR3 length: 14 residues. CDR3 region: CSAPTDSQWSEQYF. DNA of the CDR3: TGCAGTGCCCCCACCGACAGCCAGTGGAGCGAGCAGTACTTC.

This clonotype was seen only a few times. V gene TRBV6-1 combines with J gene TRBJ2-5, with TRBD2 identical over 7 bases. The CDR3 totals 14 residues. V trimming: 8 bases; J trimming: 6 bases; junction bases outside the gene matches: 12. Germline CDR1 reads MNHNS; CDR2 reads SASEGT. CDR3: CASLFVAGEKTQYF. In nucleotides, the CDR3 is TGTGCCAGCTTGTTTGTGGCGGGAGAAAAGACCCAGTACTTC.

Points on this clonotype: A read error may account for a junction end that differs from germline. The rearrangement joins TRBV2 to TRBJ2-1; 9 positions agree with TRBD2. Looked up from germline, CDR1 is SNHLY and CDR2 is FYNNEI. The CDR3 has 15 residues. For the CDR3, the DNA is TGTGCCAGCAGGCCTAGCGGGGAGTCCTACACTGAGCAGTTCTTC. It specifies CASRPSGESYTEQFF. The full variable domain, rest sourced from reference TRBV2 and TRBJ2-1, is EPEVTQTPSHQVTQMGQEVILRCVPISNHLYFYWYRQILGQKVEFLVSFYNNEISEKSEIFDDQFSVERPDGSNFTLKIRSTKLEDSAMYFCASRPSGESYTEQFFGPGTRLTVL.

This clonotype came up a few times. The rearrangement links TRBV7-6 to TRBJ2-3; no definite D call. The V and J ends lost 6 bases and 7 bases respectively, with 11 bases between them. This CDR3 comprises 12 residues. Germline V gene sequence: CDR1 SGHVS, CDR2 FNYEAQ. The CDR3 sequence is CASSQPGNTQYF. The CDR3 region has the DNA TGTGCCAGCAGTCAACCGGGTAATACGCAGTATTTT. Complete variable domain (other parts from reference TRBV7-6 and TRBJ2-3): GAGVSQSPRYKVTKRGQDVALRCDPISGHVSLYWYRQALGQGPEFLTYFNYEAQQDKSGLPNDRFSAERPEGSISTLTIQRTEQRDSAMYRCASSQPGNTQYFGPGTRLTVL.

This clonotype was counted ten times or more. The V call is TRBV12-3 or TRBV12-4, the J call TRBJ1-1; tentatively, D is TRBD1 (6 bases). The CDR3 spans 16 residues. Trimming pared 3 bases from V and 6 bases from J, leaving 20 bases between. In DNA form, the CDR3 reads TGTGCCAGCAGTTTGTTATCGAAAAGGGGGAAGGCTGAAGCTTTCTTT. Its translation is CASSLLSKRGKAEAFF.

The CDR3 loop reads CASSPGVEQYF. The DNA of the CDR3 is TGTGCCAGCAGTCCCGGCGTTGAGCAGTACTTC. V and J are TRBV28 and TRBJ2-7; no reliable D call. Trimming took off 5 bases at V and 7 bases at J, with 9 bases between the two ends. The CDR3 totals 11 residues. Germline lookup yields CDR1 MDHEN and CDR2 SYDVKM.

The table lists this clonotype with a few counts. CDR3: CASTVGIASYNEQFF. In DNA form, the CDR3 reads TGTGCCAGCACCGTTGGGATAGCTTCCTACAATGAGCAGTTCTTC. The chain links TRBV7-6 to TRBJ2-1; D unclear. V gave up 7 bases and J gave up 1 base, with 14 bases separating them. CDR1 and CDR2 (germline): SGHVS, FNYEAQ. The CDR3 contains 15 residues.

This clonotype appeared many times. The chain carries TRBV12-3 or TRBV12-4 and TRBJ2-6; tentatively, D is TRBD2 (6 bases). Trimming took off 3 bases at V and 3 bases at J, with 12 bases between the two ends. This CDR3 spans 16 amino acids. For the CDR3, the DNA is TGTGCCAGCAGTTTCGGGGGAGGATTTGGGGCCAACGTCCTGACTTTC. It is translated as CASSFGGGFGANVLTF.

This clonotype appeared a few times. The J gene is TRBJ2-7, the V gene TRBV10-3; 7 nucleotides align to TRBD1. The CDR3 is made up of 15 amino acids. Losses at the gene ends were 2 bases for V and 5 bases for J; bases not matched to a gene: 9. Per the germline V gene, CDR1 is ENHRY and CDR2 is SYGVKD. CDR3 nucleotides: TGTGCCATCAGTGAGCAGGGGGTAAGGGGCCACGAGCAGTACTTC. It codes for CAISEQGVRGHEQYF.

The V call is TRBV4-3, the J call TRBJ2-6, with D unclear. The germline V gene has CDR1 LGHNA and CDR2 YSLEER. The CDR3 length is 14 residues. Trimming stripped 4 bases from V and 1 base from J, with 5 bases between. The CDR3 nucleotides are TGCGCCAGCAGCCTTATGTCTGGGGCCAACGTCCTGACTTTC. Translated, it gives CASSLMSGANVLTF.

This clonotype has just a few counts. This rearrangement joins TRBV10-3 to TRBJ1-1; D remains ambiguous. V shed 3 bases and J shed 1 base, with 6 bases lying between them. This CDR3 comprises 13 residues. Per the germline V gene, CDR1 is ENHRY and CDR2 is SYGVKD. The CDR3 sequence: CAISDKGNTEAFF. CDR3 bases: TGTGCCATCAGTGATAAGGGGAACACTGAAGCTTTCTTT.

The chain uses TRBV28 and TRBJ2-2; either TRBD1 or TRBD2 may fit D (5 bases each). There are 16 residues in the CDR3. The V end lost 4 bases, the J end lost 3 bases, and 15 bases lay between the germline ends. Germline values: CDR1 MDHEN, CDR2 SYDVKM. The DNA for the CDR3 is TGTGCCAGCAGTTCGCAAGGGACGGCCGACACCGGGGAGCTGTTTTTT. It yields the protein CASSSQGTADTGELFF. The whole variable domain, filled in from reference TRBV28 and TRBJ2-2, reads DVKVTQSSRYLVKRTGEKVFLECVQDMDHENMFWYRQDPGLGLRLIYFSYDVKMKEKGDIPEGYSVSREKKERFSLILESASTNQTSMYLCASSSQGTADTGELFFGEGSRLTVL.

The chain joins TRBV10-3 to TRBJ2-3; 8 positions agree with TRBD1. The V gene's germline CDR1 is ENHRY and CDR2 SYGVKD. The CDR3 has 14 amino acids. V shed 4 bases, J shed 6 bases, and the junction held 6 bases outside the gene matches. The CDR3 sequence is CAISVDRVPDTQYF. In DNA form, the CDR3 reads TGTGCCATCAGTGTGGACAGGGTTCCGGATACGCAGTATTTT.

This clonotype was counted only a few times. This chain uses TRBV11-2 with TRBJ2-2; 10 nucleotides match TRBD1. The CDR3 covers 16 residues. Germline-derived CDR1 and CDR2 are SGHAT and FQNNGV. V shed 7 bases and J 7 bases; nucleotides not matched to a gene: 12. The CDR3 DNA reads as TGTGCCAGCAAATACCGGGACAGGGGACATAGCGGGGAGCTGTTTTTT. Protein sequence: CASKYRDRGHSGELFF.

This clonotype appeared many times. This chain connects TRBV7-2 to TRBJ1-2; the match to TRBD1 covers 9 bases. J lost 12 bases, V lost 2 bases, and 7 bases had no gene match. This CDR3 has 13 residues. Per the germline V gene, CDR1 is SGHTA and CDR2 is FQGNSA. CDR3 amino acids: CASSLYGTGHNTF. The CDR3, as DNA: TGTGCCAGCAGCTTATATGGGACAGGGCATAACACCTTC.

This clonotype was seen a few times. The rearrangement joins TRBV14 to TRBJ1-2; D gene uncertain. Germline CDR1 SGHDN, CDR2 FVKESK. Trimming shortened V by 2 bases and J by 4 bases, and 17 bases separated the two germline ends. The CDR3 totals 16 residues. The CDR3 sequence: CASSQIGESPFYGYTF. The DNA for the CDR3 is TGTGCCAGCAGCCAAATCGGCGAGAGCCCATTCTATGGCTACACCTTC. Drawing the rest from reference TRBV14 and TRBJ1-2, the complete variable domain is EAGVTQFPSHSVIEKGQTVTLRCDPISGHDNLYWYRRVMGKEIKFLLHFVKESKQDESGMPNNRFLAERTGGTYSTLKVQPAELEDSGVYFCASSQIGESPFYGYTFGSGTRLTVV.

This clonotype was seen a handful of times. DNA of the CDR3: TGTGCCATCAGTGAGTCGGGGAACACTGAAGCTTTCTTT. This sequence encodes CAISESGNTEAFF. The V call is TRBV10-3, the J call TRBJ1-1, with no clear D. Germline V lookup: CDR1 ENHRY, CDR2 SYGVKD. V lost 0 bases and J lost 1, with 3 bases in between. The CDR3 spans 13 residues.

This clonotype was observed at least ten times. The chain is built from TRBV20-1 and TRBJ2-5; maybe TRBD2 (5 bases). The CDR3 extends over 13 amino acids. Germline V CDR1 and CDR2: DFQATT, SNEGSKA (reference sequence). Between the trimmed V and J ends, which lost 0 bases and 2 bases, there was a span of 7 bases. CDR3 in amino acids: CSARDSVQETQYF. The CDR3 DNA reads TGCAGTGCTAGAGATAGCGTTCAAGAGACCCAGTACTTC.

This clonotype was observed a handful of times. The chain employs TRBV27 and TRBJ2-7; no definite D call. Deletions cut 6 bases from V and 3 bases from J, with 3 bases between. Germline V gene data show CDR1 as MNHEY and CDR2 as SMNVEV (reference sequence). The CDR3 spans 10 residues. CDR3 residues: CASRRYEQYF. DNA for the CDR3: TGTGCCAGCAGGCGCTACGAGCAGTACTTC.

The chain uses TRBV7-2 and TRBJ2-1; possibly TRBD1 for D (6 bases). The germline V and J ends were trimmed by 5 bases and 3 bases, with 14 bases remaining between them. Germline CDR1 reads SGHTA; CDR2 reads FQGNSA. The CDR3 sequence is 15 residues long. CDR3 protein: CASSRAQGNYNEQFF. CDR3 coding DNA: TGTGCCAGCAGCCGAGCACAGGGTAACTACAATGAGCAGTTCTTC.

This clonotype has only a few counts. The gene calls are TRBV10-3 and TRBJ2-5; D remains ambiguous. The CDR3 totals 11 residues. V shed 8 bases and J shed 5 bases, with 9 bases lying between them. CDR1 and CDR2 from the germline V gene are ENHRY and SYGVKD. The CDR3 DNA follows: TGTGCCATCTCTAGTGGGGAGACCCAGTACTTC. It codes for CAISSGETQYF.

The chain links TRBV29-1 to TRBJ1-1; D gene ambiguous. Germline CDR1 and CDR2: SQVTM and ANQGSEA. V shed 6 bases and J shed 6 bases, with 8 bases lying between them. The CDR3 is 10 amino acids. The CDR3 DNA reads TGCAGCGTAACCGACGCTGAAGCTTTCTTT. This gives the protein CSVTDAEAFF.

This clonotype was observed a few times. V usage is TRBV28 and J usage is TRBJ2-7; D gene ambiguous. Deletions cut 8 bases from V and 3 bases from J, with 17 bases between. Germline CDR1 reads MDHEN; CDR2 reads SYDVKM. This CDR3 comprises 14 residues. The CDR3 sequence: CASYSPGSRYEQYF. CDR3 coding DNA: TGTGCCAGCTACTCCCCAGGCAGCCGCTACGAGCAGTACTTC.

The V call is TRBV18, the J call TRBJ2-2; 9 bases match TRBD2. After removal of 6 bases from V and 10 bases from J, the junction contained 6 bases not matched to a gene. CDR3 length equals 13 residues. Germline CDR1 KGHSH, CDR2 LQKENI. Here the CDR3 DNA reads TGTGCCAGCTCGGGACTAGCAGTTCAGGAGCTGTTTTTT. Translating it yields CASSGLAVQELFF.

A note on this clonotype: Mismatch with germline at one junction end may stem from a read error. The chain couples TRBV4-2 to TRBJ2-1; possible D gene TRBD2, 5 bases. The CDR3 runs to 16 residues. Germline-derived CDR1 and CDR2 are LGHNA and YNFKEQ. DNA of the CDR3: TGTGCCAGCAGACAAGCACCAACTAGCTCCTACAATGAGCAGTTCTTC. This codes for CASRQAPTSSYNEQFF.